The present T cell receptor (beta chain) was sequenced within a study of PD-1 blockade in classical Hodgkin lymphoma. For the study at large: Patients were given intravenous nivolumab, 3 mg/kg, every 2 weeks.

Exposure to brentuximab vedotin varied, and each patient had relapsed following autologous stem cell transplantation. Data came from immunoSEQ multiplex PCR; TCRdb stores just in-frame clones and leaves some out. The sample lists approximately 99,000 clones; more than 80% were seen once. Comment on this clone: Its antigen is as yet unknown.

Findings of the study overall: Newly diagnosed patients were said to have less baseline TCR diversity than healthy donors did. Complete responders' baseline diversity resembled that of newly diagnosed patients. By cycle point C4D1, TCR diversity had risen significantly in CD4+ cells (but not CD8+ cells).

CDR3 length: 14 amino acids. Unmatched junction bases numbered 11, after V lost 6 bases and J lost 6 bases. The germline V gene has CDR1 SNHLY and CDR2 FYNNEI. This receptor was obtained from a human donor with classical Hodgkin lymphoma. The sequencing here drew on peripheral blood mononuclear cells (PBMCs), taken before the second cycle of nivolumab. This chain connects TRBV2 to TRBJ2-7, with TRBD1 identical over 7 bases. CDR3 loop: CASRADRVPSEQYF. For the CDR3, the DNA is TGTGCCAGCAGAGCCGACAGGGTTCCAAGCGAGCAGTACTTC.